Only a few counts were recorded for the clone carrying this T cell receptor beta chain. The data were obtained in a study of cytomegalovirus exposure and HLA in healthy donors. Study details: Genotyping of some 400 donors showed that approximately 83% belonged to the Caucasian-associated ancestry cluster.

PCR primers comprised 60 Vbeta and 13 Jbeta primers. Here immunoSEQ multiplex PCR was the method, and the copy in TCRdb shows in-frame clones only, minus some. This repertoire shows over 90,000 clones, about four fifths found once; its top ten account for 4.5% to 6.5%. V was pared by 4 bases and J by 4 bases, with 17 bases between. The length of the CDR3 is 16 residues. Germline-derived CDR1 and CDR2 are SGHDT and YYEEEE. This TCR was recovered from a man aged 35 to 55 in good health and CMV-seropositive. The chain employs TRBV5-6 and TRBJ2-2, with D tentatively TRBD1 (6 bases). Sequenced: PBMCs. In nucleotides, the CDR3 is TGTGCCAGCAGCCGTCTCCAGGGGCAGGGCACCGGGGAGCTGTTTTTT. Amino acid sequence: CASSRLQGQGTGELFF.